This T cell receptor (beta chain) was captured by sequencing in a study of blood T cell repertoires in COVID-19. Study context: COVID-19 samples, acute and convalescent, were from the United States, Italy and Spain.

In the original workflow: Amplifying reference gene primers gave estimates of nucleated cell counts. Produced via immunoSEQ multiplex PCR; TCRdb's table is partial and in-frame only. The V and J calls and clone size are taken from that table; D and trimming were inferred from the DNA. The sample contains 70,000 or so clones, over 75% of which appear only once. Sequencing was done on a sample of peripheral blood. The sequence was collected from an elderly woman with active or convalescent COVID-19.

The CDR3 loop reads CASSNTPGTGHEKLFF. CDR3 nucleotides: TGTGCCAGCAGCAATACCCCCGGGACAGGGCATGAAAAACTGTTTTTT. The chain carries TRBV7-8 and TRBJ1-4; 9 bases match TRBD1. Germline V gene sequence: CDR1 SGHVS, CDR2 FQNEAQ. The CDR3 is 16 residues long. V gave up 5 bases and J gave up 6 bases; unmatched junction bases: 10. The whole variable domain, remainder taken from reference TRBV7-8 and TRBJ1-4, is GAGVSQSPRYKVAKRGQDVALRCDPISGHVSLFWYQQALGQGPEFLTYFQNEAQLDKSGLPSDRFFAERPEGSVSTLKIQRTQQEDSAVYLCASSNTPGTGHEKLFFGSGTQLSVL.